One and the same sample provided the 13 T cell receptor beta chains below, sequenced in a study of T cell clonality in common variable immunodeficiency. Clones were read by immunoSEQ multiplex PCR, and TCRdb kept only the in-frame ones, dropping some. The sample is made up of roughly 57,000 clones, none counted only once. Input material: peripheral blood mononuclear cells. These receptors were taken from a person between 18 and 75 years old in good health.

This clone was picked up many times. The CDR3 end lies 3 residues beyond the end of the read and is filled in from the germline J gene. The chain is built from TRBV20-1 and TRBJ2-1; TRBD1 matches at 10 bases. This CDR3 contains 17 residues. V lost 5 bases and J lost 2; bases outside the gene matches: 12. Germline CDR1 reads DFQATT; CDR2 reads SNEGSKA (reference sequence). The CDR3 DNA, read in part, is TGCAGTGCTCTAGGACAGGGGGTAGGAGGCACCTACAATGAG. Translation: CSALGQGVGGTYNE. The full CDR3 reads CSALGQGVGGTYNEQFF.

The sample holds many counts of this clone. The read comes to an end 3 residues before the CDR3 does, leaving the germline J gene to fill in the end. The chain has TRBV19 and TRBJ2-2; 8 positions agree with TRBD2. The CDR3 has 17 amino acids. CDR1 and CDR2 (germline): LNHDA, SQIVND (reference sequence). V gave up 8 bases and J gave up 2 bases; unmatched junction bases: 13. The CDR3 DNA, read in part, is TGTGCCAGTTTGGGGGCTACCGGGACTAGAAACACCGGGGAG. This gives the protein CASLGATGTRNTGE. The full CDR3 protein reads CASLGATGTRNTGELFF.

This clone has a count of ten or more. The sequenced fragment ends 3 residues before the CDR3 boundary, so the rest is inferred from the germline J gene. The chain links TRBV20-1 to TRBJ1-3, with a possible D match to TRBD1 (5 bases). The length of the CDR3 is 16 residues. Between the trimmed V and J ends, which lost 0 bases and 0 bases, there was a span of 12 bases. From germline, CDR1 is DFQATT and CDR2 SNEGSKA (reference sequence). The covered CDR3 bases are TGCAGTGCTAGAGAATGGGGGGAGGCCTCTGGAAACACC. Translating gives CSAREWGEASGNT. The CDR3 reads in full as CSAREWGEASGNTIYF.

This clone was detected many times. The read halts 3 residues ahead of the CDR3 end, with the missing end drawn from the germline J gene. V usage is TRBV18 and J usage is TRBJ1-5; TRBD1 matches at 9 bases. The CDR3 spans 16 residues. Germline V gene data show CDR1 as KGHSH and CDR2 as LQKENI. The V and J ends lost 3 bases and 9 bases, in that order; junction bases with no gene match: 12. The sequenced CDR3 bases are TGTGCCAGCTCACCTACTCAGGGACAGGGAATTCGGCCC. Protein product: CASSPTQGQGIRP. The complete CDR3 sequence is CASSPTQGQGIRPQHF.

This clone showed up many times. Partial CDR3 DNA: TGTGCCAGCAGCCCCTCCAGCGGGGGGGCCGGGACC. Its translation: CASSPSSGGAGT. The CDR3, in full, reads CASSPSSGGAGTQYF. This rearrangement joins TRBV7-2 to TRBJ2-5; 10 bases align to TRBD2. The read comes to an end 3 residues before the CDR3 does, leaving the germline J gene to fill in the end. The V gene end was trimmed by 5 bases and the J gene end by 7 bases; junction bases not matched to a gene: 10. The CDR3 extends over 15 amino acids. Germline V gene lookup returns CDR1 SGHTA and CDR2 FQGNSA.

Turning to this clone: The read ends 3 residues before the CDR3 terminus; that terminus is restored from the germline J gene. V usage is TRBV19 and J usage is TRBJ1-6; 9 bases match TRBD1. J lost 8 bases, V lost 6 bases, and 5 bases had no gene match. This CDR3 region has 14 residues. Looked up from germline, CDR1 is LNHDA and CDR2 is SQIVND (reference sequence). Incomplete CDR3 DNA: TGTGCCAGTAGAAAGGGACAGGGATATTCACCC. Amino acids: CASRKGQGYSP. The whole CDR3 region reads CASRKGQGYSPLHF.

As to this clone: The read terminates 3 residues ahead of where the CDR3 ends, so the germline J gene completes it. The rearrangement links TRBV19 to TRBJ2-3; D possibly uses TRBD1 or TRBD2 (5 bases each). Germline V CDR1 and CDR2: LNHDA, SQIVND (reference sequence). The CDR3 is made up of 14 amino acids. This CDR3 is CASSISGLGETQYF. The sequenced CDR3 bases are TGTGCCAGTAGTATCTCAGGGCTAGGGGAGACG.

This clone has at least ten counts. The read ends 3 residues before the CDR3 terminus; that terminus is restored from the germline J gene. The V call is TRBV5-1, the J call TRBJ2-5; D perhaps matches TRBD2 (7 bases). Trimming cost V 1 base and J 1 base, with 11 bases left between them. Germline V CDR1 and CDR2: SGHRS, YFSETQ. The CDR3 extends over 15 amino acids. Incomplete CDR3 DNA: TGCGCCAGCAGCTTGTCGGCGGGGGCCCAAGAGACC. Encoded protein: CASSLSAGAQET. The full CDR3 reads CASSLSAGAQETQYF.

This clone was picked up many times. The read comes to an end 3 residues before the CDR3 does, leaving the germline J gene to fill in the end. The V call is TRBV20-1, the J call TRBJ1-1; the D is unclear. The CDR3 length is 14 residues. Germline V CDR1 and CDR2: DFQATT, SNEGSKA (reference sequence). The V end lost 1 base, the J end lost 7 bases, and 16 bases lay between the germline ends. CDR3 sequence: CSARGNNPGFEAFF. The covered CDR3 bases are TGCAGTGCTAGAGGAAACAATCCGGGTTTTGAA.

This clone has at least ten counts. The read is 3 residues too short to cover the CDR3 end, so that end is filled in from the germline J gene. In the same sample, other DNA sequences code for this CDR3. The chain uses TRBV19 and TRBJ1-3; tentative D call: TRBD1 (5 bases). This CDR3 has 15 amino acids. In germline, CDR1 is LNHDA, CDR2 SQIVND (reference sequence). The V gene lost 3 bases and the J gene lost 4 bases, with 13 bases spanning the gap. The sequenced part of the CDR3 DNA is TGTGCCAGTAGTATTTGGAAGGGGAAAGGAAACACC. Translation: CASSIWKGKGNT. The full CDR3 protein reads CASSIWKGKGNTIYF.

This clone was seen ten or more times. The sequence runs out 3 residues before the end of the CDR3; the remainder is reconstructed from the germline J gene. The chain is built from TRBV6-4 and TRBJ2-2; 7 nucleotides match TRBD1. The CDR3 extends over 14 amino acids. The germline V gene encodes CDR1 MRHNA and CDR2 SNTAGT. The J segment lost 3 bases and the V segment lost 3 bases, leaving 1 base of the junction unmatched. The sequenced CDR3 bases are TGTGCCAGCAGTGAAGGGACAGACACCGGGGAG. It is translated as CASSEGTDTGE. The full-length CDR3 reads as CASSEGTDTGELFF.

This clone was counted ten times or more. CDR3 bases read: TGTGCCAGCAGCCAATACAGGGGGCATCCC. This codes for CASSQYRGHP. The whole CDR3 region reads CASSQYRGHPQHF. The chain couples TRBV5-6 to TRBJ1-5; 9 nucleotides align to TRBD1. The read halts 3 residues ahead of the CDR3 end, with the missing end drawn from the germline J gene. The CDR3 consists of 13 residues. Germline V CDR1 and CDR2: SGHDT, YYEEEE. The variable domain in full, with the rest retrieved from reference TRBV5-6 and TRBJ1-5, is DAGVTQSPTHLIKTRGQQVTLRCSPKSGHDTVSWYQQALGQGPQFIFQYYEEEERQRGNFPDRFSGHQFPNYSSELNVNALLLGDSALYLCASSQYRGHPQHFGDGTRLSIL.

In this sample, this clone turned up many times. Read data end 3 residues before the CDR3 end; the end is taken from the germline J gene. The V call is TRBV6-2 or TRBV6-3, the J call TRBJ1-5; TRBD1 is a possible D gene (5 bases). The length of the CDR3 is 15 residues. Germline V lookup: CDR1 MNHEY, CDR2 SVGEGT. Trimming shortened V by 2 bases and J by 4 bases, and 12 bases separated the two germline ends. The part of the CDR3 DNA that was read is TGTGCCAGCAGTTACGGGGGGACGGCGAATCAGCCC. Its translation is CASSYGGTANQP. The whole CDR3 region reads CASSYGGTANQPQHF.